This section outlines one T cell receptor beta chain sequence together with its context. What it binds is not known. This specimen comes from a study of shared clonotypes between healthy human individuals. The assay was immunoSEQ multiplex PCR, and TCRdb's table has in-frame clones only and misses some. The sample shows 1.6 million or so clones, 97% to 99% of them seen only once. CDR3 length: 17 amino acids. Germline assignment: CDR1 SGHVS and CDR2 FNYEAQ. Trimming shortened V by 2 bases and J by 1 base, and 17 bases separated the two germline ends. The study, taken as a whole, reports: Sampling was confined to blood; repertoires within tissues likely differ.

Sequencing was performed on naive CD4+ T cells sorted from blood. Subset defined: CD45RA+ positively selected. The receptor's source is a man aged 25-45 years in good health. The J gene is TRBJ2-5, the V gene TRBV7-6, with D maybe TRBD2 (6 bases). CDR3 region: CASSLYSLAGIQETQYF. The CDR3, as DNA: TGTGCCAGCAGCTTATATAGTCTGGCGGGAATCCAAGAGACCCAGTACTTC.